The present T cell receptor beta chain was sequenced within a study of blood T cell repertoires in COVID-19. Study details: Samples taken during acute and convalescent COVID-19 were collected in the United States, Italy and Spain. The cDNA or gDNA used as material had been derived from T cells, B-cell-depleted T cells, or PBMCs.

Those who participated ranged in age from roughly 18 to 89 years and resided in roughly 26 US areas. V dropped 0 bases and J dropped 4; count of bases not matched to a gene: 1. The CDR3 covers 14 residues. The germline V gene has CDR1 SGHRS and CDR2 YFSETQ. Some clones are missing from TCRdb's copy, which holds only in-frame ones; the method was immunoSEQ multiplex PCR. In the table there are over 150,000 clones, approximately 90% of which are singletons. The clonotype originates from a woman aged 25 to 39 who had recovered from COVID-19. Material for sequencing was PBMCs or T cells enriched from blood (not recorded which). This rearrangement joins TRBV5-1 to TRBJ1-3; TRBD1 matches at 7 bases. CDR3 region: CASSLDRGGNTIYF. In nucleotides, the CDR3 is TGCGCCAGCAGCTTGGACAGGGGCGGAAACACCATATATTTT. The full variable domain, its missing parts supplied by reference TRBV5-1 and TRBJ1-3, is KAGVTQTPRYLIKTRGQQVTLSCSPISGHRSVSWYQQTPGQGLQFLFEYFSETQRNKGNFPGRFSGRQFSNSRSEMNVSTLELGDSALYLCASSLDRGGNTIYFGEGSWLTVV.